This TCR beta chain was retrieved from a study of T cells in Graves' hyperthyroidism and ophthalmopathy. Overall study context: Specimen type is peripheral blood, collected at initial diagnosis prior to any treatment.

Patients showing uncontrolled infection, other autoimmune disease, pregnancy or lactation were ineligible. The study, taken as a whole, reports: Through a model of 13 V-J features, ophthalmopathy was separated from stable hyperthyroidism.

In germline, CDR1 is SGHTA, CDR2 FQGTGA. The CDR3 sequence is 15 residues long. Trimming cost V 6 bases and J 1 base, with 15 bases left between them. It was RNA transcripts that yielded the amplified TCR beta CDR3 regions. The HTBI primer set served for first-round RT-PCR of the TCR CDR3. TCRdb reprocessed the multiplex PCR reads with MiXCR, giving one entry per CDR3 protein. This sample has about 560,000 distinct CDR3 sequences, with about 15% found just once. With regard to this clonotype: The antigen is undetermined.

Source material: blood. This rearrangement joins TRBV7-3 to TRBJ2-5, with D possibly being TRBD1 (6 bases). This receptor was obtained from a woman aged 25 to 39 with Graves' hyperthyroidism. The CDR3 DNA follows: TGTGCCAGCAGTCCGGAGTCGGACAGCCAAGAGACCCAGTACTTC. Translation: CASSPESDSQETQYF.